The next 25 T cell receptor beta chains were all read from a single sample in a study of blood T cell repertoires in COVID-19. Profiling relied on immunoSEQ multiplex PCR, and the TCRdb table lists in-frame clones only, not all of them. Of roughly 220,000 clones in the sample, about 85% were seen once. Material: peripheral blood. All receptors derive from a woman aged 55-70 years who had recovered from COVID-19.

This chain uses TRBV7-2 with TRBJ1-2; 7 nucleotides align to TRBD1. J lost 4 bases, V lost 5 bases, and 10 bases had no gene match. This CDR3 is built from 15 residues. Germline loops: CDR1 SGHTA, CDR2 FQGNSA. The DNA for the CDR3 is TGTGCCAGCAGCGCGACGAGGGGGCTTGGCTATGGCTACACCTTC. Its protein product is CASSATRGLGYGYTF.

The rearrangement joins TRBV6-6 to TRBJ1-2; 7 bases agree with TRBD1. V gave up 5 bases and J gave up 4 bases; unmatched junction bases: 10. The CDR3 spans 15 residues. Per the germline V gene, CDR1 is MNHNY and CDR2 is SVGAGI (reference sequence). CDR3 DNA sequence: TGTGCCAGCAGTCGATCGTCCAGGGGGGTCTATGGCTACACCTTC. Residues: CASSRSSRGVYGYTF.

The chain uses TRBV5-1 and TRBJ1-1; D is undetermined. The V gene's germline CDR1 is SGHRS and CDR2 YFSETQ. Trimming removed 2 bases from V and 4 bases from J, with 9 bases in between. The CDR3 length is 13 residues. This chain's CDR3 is CASSFEGSTEAFF. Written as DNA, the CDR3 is TGCGCCAGCAGCTTTGAGGGAAGCACTGAAGCTTTCTTT.

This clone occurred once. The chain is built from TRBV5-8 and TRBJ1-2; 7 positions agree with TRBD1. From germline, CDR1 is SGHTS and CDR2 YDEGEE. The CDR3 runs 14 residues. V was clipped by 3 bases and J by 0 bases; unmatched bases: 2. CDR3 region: CASSWTGTNYGYTF. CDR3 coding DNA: TGTGCCAGCAGCTGGACAGGAACTAACTATGGCTACACCTTC.

This CDR3 reads CASSYSTGANTGELFF. The CDR3 DNA reads as TGTGCCAGCAGCTATTCGACAGGGGCGAACACCGGGGAGCTGTTTTTT. The gene calls are TRBV5-6 and TRBJ2-2, with TRBD1 identical over 8 bases. This CDR3 region has 16 residues. With V trimmed by 3 bases and J by 0 bases, 4 bases remained unmatched. In germline, CDR1 is SGHDT, CDR2 YYEEEE.

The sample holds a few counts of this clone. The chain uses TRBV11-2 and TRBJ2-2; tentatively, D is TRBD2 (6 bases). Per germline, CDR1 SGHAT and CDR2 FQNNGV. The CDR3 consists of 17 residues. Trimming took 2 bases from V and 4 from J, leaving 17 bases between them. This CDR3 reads CASSLNLGTLPTGELFF. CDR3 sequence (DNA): TGTGCCAGCAGCTTAAATCTTGGGACTCTACCCACCGGGGAGCTGTTTTTT.

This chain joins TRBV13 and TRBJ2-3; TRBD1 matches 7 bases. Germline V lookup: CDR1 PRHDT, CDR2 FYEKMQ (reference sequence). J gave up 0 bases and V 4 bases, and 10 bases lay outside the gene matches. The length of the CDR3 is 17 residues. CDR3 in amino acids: CASSYFTGTESTDTQYF. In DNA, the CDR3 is TGTGCCAGCAGCTACTTCACCGGGACAGAAAGCACAGATACGCAGTATTTT.

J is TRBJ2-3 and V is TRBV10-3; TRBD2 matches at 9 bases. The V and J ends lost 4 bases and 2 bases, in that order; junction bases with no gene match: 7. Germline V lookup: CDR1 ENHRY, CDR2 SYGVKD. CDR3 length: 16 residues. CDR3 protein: CAISGSSGGPTDTQYF. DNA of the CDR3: TGTGCCATCAGTGGTTCAAGCGGGGGGCCCACAGATACGCAGTATTTT.

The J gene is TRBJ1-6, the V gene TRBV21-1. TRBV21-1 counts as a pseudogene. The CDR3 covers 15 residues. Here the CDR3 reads CASSKGAGTDSPLHF. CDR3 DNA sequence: TGTGCCAGCAGCAAGGGTGCGGGGACTGATTCACCCCTCCACTTT.

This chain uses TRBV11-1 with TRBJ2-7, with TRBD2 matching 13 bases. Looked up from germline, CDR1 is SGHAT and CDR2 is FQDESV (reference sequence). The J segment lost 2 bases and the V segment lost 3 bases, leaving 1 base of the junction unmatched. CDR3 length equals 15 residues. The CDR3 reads CASSFGLAGAYEQYF. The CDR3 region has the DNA TGTGCCAGCAGCTTTGGACTAGCGGGGGCCTACGAGCAGTACTTC.

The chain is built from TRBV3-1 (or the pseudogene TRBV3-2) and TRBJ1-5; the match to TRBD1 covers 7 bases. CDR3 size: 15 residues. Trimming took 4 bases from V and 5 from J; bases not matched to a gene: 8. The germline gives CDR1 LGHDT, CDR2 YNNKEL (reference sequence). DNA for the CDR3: TGTGCCAGCAGCCCCACATCAGGGGGAGATCAGCCCCAGCATTTT. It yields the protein CASSPTSGGDQPQHF.

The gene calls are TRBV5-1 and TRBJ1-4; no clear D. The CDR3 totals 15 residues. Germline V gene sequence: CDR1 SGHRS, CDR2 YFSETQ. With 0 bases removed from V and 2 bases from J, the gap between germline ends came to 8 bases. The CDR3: CASSLGSVTNEKLFF. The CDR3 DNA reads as TGCGCCAGCAGCTTGGGGTCGGTCACTAATGAAAAACTGTTTTTT.

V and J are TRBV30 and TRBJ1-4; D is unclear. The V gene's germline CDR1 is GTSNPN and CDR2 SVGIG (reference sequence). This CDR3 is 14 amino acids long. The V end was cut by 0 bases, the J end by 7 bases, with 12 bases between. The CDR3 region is CAWSVPGLPEKLFF. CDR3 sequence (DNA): TGTGCCTGGAGTGTACCCGGACTCCCTGAAAAACTGTTTTTT.

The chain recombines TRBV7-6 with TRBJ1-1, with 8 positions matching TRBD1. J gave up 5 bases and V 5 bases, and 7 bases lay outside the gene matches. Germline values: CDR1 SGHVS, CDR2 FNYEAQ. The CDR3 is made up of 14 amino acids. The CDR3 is CASSTQGAETEAFF. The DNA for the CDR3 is TGTGCCAGCAGCACCCAGGGGGCAGAGACTGAAGCTTTCTTT.

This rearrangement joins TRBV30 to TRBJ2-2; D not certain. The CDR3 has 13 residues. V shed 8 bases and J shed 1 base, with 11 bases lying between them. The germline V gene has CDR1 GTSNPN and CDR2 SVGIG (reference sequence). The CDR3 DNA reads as TGTGCCCGTCAAACAGTGAACACCGGGGAGCTGTTTTTT. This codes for CARQTVNTGELFF.

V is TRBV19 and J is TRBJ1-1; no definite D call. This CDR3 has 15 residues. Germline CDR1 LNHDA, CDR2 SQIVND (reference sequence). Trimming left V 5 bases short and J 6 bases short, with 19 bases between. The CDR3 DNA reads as TGTGCCAGTAGTTTCCGGACGGACTATCTCCCTGAAGCTTTCTTT. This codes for CASSFRTDYLPEAFF.

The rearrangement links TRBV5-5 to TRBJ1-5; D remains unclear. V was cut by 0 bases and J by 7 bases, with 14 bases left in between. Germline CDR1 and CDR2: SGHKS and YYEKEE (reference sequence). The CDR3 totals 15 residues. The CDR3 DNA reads TGTGCCAGCAGCTTGGGGCAGGATGGAGGGCAGCCCCAGCATTTT. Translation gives CASSLGQDGGQPQHF.

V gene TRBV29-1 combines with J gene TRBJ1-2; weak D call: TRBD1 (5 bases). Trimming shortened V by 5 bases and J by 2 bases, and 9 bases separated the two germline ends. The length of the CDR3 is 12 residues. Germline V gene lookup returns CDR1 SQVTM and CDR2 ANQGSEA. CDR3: CSVYGGNYGYTF. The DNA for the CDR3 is TGCAGCGTTTATGGGGGGAACTATGGCTACACCTTC.

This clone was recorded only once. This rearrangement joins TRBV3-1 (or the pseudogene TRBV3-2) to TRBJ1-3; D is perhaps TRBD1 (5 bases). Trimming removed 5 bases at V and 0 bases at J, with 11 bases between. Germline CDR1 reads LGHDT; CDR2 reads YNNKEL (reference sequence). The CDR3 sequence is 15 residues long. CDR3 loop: CASSRNGGSGNTIYF. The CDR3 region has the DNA TGTGCCAGCAGCAGGAACGGGGGCTCTGGAAACACCATATATTTT.

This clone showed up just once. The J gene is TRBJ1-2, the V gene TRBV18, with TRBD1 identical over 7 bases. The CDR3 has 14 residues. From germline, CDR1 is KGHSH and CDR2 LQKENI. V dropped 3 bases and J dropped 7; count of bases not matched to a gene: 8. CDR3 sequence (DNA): TGTGCCAGCTCACCCGTTGTGGGGGACAGTGGCTACACCTTC. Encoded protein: CASSPVVGDSGYTF.

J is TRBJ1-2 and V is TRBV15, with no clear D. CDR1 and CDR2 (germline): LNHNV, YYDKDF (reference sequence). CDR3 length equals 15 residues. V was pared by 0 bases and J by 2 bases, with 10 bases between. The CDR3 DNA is TGTGCCACCAGCAGAGAGGGAGAGGTAAACTATGGCTACACCTTC. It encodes CATSREGEVNYGYTF.

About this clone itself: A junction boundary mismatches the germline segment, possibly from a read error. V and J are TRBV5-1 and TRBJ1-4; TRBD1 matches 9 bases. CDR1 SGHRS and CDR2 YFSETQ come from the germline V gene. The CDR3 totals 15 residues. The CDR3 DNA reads TGCGCCAGCAGTTTGGACAGGGGAACTAATGAAAAACTGTTTTTT. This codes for CASSLDRGTNEKLFF.

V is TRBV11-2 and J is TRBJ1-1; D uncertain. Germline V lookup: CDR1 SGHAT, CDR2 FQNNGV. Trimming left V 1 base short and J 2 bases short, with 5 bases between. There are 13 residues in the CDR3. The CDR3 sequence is CASSLAVNTEAFF. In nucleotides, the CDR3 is TGTGCCAGCAGCTTAGCAGTTAACACTGAAGCTTTCTTT.

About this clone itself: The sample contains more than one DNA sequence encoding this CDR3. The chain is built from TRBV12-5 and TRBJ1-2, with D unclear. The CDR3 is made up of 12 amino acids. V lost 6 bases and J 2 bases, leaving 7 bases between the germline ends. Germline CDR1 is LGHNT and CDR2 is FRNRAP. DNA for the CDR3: TGTGCTAGTGGCCAGAGGAACTATGGCTACACCTTC. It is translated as CASGQRNYGYTF. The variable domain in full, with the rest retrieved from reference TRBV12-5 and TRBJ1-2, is DARVTQTPRHKVTEMGQEVTMRCQPILGHNTVFWYRQTMMQGLELLAYFRNRAPLDDSGMPKDRFSAEMPDATLATLKIQPSEPRDSAVYFCASGQRNYGYTFGSGTRLTVV.

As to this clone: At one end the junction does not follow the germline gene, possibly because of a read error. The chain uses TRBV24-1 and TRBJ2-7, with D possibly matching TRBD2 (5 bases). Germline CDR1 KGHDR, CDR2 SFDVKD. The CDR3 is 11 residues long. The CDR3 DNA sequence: TGTGCCACCAGTCATGCCCTCGCCGGAGGCTTC. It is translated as CATSHALAGGF.